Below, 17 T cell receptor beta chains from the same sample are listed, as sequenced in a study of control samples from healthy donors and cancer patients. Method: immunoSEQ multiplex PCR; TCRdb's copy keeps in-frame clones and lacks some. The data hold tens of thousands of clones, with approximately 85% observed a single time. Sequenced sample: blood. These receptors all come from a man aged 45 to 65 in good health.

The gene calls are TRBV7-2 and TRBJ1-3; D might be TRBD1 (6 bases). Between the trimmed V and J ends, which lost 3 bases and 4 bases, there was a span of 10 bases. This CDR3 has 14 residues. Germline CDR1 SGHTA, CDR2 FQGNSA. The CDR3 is CASSFTGTGNTIYF. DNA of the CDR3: TGTGCCAGCAGCTTTACAGGGACAGGAAACACCATATATTTT.

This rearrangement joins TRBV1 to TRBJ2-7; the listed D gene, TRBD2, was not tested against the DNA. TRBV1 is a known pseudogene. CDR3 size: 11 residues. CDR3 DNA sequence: TGCACCAGCAGCCAGAGGTACGAGCAGTACTTC. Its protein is CTSSQRYEQYF.

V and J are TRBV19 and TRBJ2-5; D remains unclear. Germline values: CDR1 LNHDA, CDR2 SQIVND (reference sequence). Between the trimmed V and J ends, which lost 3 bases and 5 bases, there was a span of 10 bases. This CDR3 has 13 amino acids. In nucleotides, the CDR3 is TGTGCCAGTAGTATCCCCCACGGGGAGACCCAGTACTTC. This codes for CASSIPHGETQYF.

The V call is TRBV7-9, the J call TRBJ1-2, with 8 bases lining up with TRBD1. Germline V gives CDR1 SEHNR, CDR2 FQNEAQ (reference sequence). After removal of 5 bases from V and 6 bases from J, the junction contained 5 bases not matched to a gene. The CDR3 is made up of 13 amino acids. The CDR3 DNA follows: TGTGCCAGCAGCGCGGACAGGGTAGATGGCTACACCTTC. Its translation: CASSADRVDGYTF.

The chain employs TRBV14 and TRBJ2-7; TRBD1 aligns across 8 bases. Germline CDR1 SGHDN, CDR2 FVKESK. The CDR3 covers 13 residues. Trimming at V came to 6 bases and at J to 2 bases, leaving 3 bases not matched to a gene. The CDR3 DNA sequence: TGTGCCAGCAGTTGGGGACAGGCCTACGAGCAGTACTTC. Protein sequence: CASSWGQAYEQYF.

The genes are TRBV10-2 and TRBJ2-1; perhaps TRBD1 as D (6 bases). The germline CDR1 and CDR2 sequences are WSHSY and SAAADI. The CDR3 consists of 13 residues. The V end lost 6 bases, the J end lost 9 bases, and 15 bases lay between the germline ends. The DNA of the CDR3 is TGCGCCAGCAGCGTGGACAGTATGGGTGAGCAGTTCTTC. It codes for CASSVDSMGEQFF.

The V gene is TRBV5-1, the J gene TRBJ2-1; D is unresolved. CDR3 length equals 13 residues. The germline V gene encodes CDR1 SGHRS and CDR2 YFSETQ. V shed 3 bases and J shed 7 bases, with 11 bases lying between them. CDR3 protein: CASSSSTRNEQFF. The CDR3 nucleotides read TGCGCCAGCAGCTCGTCCACGAGAAATGAGCAGTTCTTC.

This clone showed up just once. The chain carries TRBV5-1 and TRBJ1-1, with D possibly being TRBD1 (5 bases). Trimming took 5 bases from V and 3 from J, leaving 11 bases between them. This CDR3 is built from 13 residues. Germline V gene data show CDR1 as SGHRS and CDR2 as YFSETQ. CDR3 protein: CASREGVDTEAFF. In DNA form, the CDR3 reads TGCGCCAGCAGGGAAGGGGTAGACACTGAAGCTTTCTTT.

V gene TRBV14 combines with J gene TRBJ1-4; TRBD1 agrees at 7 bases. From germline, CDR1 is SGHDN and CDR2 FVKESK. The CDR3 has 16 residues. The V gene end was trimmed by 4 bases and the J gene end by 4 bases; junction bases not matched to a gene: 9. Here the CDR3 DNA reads TGTGCCAGCAGCCCTGGGACAGCCTGGGGTAATGAAAAACTGTTTTTT. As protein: CASSPGTAWGNEKLFF. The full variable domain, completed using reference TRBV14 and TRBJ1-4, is EAGVTQFPSHSVIEKGQTVTLRCDPISGHDNLYWYRRVMGKEIKFLLHFVKESKQDESGMPNNRFLAERTGGTYSTLKVQPAELEDSGVYFCASSPGTAWGNEKLFFGSGTQLSVL.

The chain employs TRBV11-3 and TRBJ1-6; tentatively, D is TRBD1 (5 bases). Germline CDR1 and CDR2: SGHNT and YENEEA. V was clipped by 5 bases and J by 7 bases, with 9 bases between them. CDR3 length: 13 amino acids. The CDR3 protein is CASSARGNSPLHF. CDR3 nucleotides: TGTGCCAGCAGCGCAAGGGGCAATTCACCCCTCCACTTT.

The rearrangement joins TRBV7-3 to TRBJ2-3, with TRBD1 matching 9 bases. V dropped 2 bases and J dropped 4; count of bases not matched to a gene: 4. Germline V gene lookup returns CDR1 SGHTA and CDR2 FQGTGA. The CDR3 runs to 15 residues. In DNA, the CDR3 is TGTGCCAGCAGCTTAGGAAGACAGGGGGCAGATACGCAGTATTTT. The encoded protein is CASSLGRQGADTQYF.

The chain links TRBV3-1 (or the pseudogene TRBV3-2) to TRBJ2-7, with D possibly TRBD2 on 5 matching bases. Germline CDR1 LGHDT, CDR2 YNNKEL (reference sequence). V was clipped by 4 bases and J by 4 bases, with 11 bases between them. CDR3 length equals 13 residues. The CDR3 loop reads CASSLGRGYEQYF. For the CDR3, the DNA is TGTGCCAGCAGCCTAGGGAGAGGTTACGAGCAGTACTTC.

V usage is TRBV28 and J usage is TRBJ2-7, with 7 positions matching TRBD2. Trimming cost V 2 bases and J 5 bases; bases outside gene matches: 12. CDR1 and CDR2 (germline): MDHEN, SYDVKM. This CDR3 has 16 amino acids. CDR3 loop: CASSLAGAPREDEQYF. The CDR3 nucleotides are TGTGCCAGCAGTTTAGCAGGAGCTCCCCGGGAGGACGAGCAGTACTTC.

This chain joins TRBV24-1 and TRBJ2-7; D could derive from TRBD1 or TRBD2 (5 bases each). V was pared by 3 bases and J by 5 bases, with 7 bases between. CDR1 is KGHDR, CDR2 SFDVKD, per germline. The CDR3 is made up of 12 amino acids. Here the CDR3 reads CATSDRGDEQYF. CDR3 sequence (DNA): TGTGCCACCAGTGATCGAGGGGACGAGCAGTACTTC.

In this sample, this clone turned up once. The CDR3 protein is CASDPVVGSNQPQHF. CDR3 in DNA: TGTGCCAGCGACCCCGTAGTAGGTAGCAATCAGCCCCAGCATTTT. V gene TRBV19 combines with J gene TRBJ1-5; D uncertain. Germline assignment: CDR1 LNHDA and CDR2 SQIVND (reference sequence). The CDR3 is 15 amino acids. V lost 9 bases and J 0 bases, leaving 15 bases between the germline ends. Using reference TRBV19 and TRBJ1-5 for the parts outside the CDR3, the full variable domain is DGGITQSPKYLFRKEGQNVTLSCEQNLNHDAMYWYRQDPGQGLRLIYYSQIVNDFQKGDIAEGYSVSREKKESFPLTVTSAQKNPTAFYLCASDPVVGSNQPQHFGDGTRLSIL.

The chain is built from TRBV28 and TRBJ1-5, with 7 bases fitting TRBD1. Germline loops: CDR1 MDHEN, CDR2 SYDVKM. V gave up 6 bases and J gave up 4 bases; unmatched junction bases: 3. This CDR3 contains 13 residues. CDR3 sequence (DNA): TGTGCCAGCAGGGGGACAGCGAATCAGCCCCAGCATTTT. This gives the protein CASRGTANQPQHF.

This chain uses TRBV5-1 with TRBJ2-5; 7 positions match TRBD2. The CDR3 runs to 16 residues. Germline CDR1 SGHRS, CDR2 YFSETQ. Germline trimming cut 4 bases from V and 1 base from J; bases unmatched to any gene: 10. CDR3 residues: CASSRRASGSQETQYF. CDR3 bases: TGCGCCAGCAGCCGGCGGGCTAGCGGTAGCCAAGAGACCCAGTACTTC.